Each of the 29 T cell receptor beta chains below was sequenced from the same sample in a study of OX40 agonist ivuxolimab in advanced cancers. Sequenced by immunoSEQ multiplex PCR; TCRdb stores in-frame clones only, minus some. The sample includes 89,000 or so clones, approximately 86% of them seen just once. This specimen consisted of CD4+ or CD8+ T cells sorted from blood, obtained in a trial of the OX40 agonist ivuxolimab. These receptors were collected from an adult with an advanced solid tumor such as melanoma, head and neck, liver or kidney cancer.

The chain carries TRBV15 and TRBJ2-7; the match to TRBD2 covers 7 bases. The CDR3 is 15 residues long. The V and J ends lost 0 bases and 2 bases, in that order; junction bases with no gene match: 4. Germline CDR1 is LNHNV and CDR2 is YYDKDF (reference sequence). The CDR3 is CATSRDLAGAYEQYF. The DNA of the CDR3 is TGTGCCACCAGCAGAGATTTAGCGGGTGCCTACGAGCAGTACTTC.

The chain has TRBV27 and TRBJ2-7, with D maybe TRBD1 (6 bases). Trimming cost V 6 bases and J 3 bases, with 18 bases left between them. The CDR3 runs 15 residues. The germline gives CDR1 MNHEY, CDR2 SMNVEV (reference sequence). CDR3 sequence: CASRPAAGAGYEQYF. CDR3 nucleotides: TGTGCCAGCAGACCCGCGGCAGGGGCCGGCTACGAGCAGTACTTC.

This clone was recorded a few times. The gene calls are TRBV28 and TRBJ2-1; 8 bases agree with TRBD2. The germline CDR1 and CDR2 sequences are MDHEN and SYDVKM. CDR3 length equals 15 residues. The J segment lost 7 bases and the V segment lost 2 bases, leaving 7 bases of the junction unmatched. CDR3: CASSLVGRALNEQFF. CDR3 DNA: TGTGCCAGCAGTTTAGTCGGGAGGGCCCTTAATGAGCAGTTCTTC. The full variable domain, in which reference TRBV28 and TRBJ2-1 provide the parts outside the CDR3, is DVKVTQSSRYLVKRTGEKVFLECVQDMDHENMFWYRQDPGLGLRLIYFSYDVKMKEKGDIPEGYSVSREKKERFSLILESASTNQTSMYLCASSLVGRALNEQFFGPGTRLTVL.

CDR3 residues: CASSPSIRRATYEQYF. CDR3 nucleotides: TGTGCCAGCAGCCCCTCCATTAGGCGGGCCACCTACGAGCAGTACTTC. The V and J genes are TRBV7-2 and TRBJ2-7; perhaps TRBD2 as D (5 bases). Germline CDR1 SGHTA, CDR2 FQGNSA. The CDR3 totals 16 residues. The germline V and J ends were trimmed by 5 bases and 2 bases, with 19 bases remaining between them.

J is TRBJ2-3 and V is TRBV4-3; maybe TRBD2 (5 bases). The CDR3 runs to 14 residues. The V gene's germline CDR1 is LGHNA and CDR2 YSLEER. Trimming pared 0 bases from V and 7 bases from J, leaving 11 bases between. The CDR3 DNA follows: TGCGCCAGCAGCCAAGATTTTGGCGGGTATACGCAGTATTTT. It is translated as CASSQDFGGYTQYF.

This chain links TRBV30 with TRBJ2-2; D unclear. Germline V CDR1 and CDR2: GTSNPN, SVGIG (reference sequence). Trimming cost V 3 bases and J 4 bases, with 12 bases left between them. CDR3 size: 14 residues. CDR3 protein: CAWSHWAVTGELFF. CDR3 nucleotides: TGTGCCTGGAGCCATTGGGCCGTCACCGGGGAGCTGTTTTTT. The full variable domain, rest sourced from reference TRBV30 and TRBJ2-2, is SQTIHQWPATLVQPVGSPLSLECTVEGTSNPNLYWYRQAAGRGLQLLFYSVGIGQISSEVPQNLSASRPQDRQFILSSKKLLLSDSGFYLCAWSHWAVTGELFFGEGSRLTVL.

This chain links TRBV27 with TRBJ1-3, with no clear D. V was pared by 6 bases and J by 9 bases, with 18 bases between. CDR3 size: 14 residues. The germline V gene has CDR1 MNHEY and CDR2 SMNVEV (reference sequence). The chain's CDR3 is CASSPEYTRGTIYF. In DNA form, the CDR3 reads TGTGCCAGCAGCCCAGAATATACTCGGGGCACCATATATTTT.

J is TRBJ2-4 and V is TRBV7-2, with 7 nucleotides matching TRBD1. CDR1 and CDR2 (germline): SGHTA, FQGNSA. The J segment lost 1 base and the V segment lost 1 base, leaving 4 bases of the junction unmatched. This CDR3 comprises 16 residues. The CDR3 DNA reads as TGTGCCAGCAGCTTAGGACAGGGTTGGGCCAAAAACATTCAGTACTTC. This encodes CASSLGQGWAKNIQYF.

CDR3 amino acids: CASSLYPTSTDTQYF. As DNA, the CDR3 is TGTGCCAGCAGCTTATATCCGACTAGCACAGATACGCAGTATTTT. The V call is TRBV7-3, the J call TRBJ2-3, with D unclear. The CDR3 is 15 residues long. The V gene's germline CDR1 is SGHTA and CDR2 FQGTGA. V dropped 2 bases and J dropped 0 bases, with 9 bases sitting between them.

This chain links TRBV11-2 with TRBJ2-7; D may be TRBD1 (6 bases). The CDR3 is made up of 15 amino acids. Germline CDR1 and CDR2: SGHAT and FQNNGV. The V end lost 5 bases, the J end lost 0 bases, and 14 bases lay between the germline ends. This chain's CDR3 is CASSRQGFDSYEQYF. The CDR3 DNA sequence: TGTGCCAGCAGCCGGCAGGGGTTCGACTCCTACGAGCAGTACTTC. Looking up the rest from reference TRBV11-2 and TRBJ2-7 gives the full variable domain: EAGVAQSPRYKIIEKRQSVAFWCNPISGHATLYWYQQILGQGPKLLIQFQNNGVVDDSQLPKDRFSAERLKGVDSTLKIQPAKLEDSAVYLCASSRQGFDSYEQYFGPGTRLTVT.

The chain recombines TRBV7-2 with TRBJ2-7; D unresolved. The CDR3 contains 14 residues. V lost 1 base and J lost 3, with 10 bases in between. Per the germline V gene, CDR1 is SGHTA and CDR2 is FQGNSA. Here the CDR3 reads CASSLDASVYEQYF. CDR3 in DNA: TGTGCCAGCAGCTTAGACGCCAGCGTCTACGAGCAGTACTTC. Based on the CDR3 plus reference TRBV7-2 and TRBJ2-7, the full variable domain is GAGVSQSPSNKVTEKGKDVELRCDPISGHTALYWYRQSLGQGLEFLIYFQGNSAPDKSGLPSDRFSAERTGGSVSTLTIQRTQQEDSAVYLCASSLDASVYEQYFGPGTRLTVT.

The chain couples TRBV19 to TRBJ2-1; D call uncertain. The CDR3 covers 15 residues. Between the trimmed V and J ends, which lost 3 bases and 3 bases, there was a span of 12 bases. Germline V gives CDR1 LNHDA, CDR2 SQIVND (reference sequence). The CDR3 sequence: CASSIRASGYNEQFF. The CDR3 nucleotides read TGTGCCAGTAGTATTCGCGCGTCCGGCTACAATGAGCAGTTCTTC.

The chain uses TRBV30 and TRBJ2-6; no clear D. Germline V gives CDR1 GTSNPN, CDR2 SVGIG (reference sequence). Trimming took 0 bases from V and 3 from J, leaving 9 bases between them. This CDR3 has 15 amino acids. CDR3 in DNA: TGTGCCTGGAGTGTACAAGGTTTTGGGGCCAACGTCCTGACTTTC. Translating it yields CAWSVQGFGANVLTF.

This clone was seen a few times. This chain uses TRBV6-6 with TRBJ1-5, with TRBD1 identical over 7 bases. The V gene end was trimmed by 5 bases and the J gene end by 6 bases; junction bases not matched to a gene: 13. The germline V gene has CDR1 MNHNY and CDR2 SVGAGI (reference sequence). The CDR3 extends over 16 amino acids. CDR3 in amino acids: CASSSKDRDSGQPQHF. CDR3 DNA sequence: TGTGCCAGCAGTAGTAAAGACAGGGATTCTGGTCAGCCCCAGCATTTT.

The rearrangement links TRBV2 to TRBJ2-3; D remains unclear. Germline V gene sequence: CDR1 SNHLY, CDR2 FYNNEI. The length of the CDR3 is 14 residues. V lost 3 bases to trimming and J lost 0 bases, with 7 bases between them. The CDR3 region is CASSEGTSTDTQYF. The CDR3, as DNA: TGTGCCAGCAGTGAGGGCACTAGCACAGATACGCAGTATTTT.

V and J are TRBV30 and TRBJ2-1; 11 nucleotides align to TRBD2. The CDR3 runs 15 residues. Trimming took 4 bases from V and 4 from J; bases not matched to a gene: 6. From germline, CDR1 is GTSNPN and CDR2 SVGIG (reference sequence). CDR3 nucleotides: TGTGCCTGGAAGTCCCTAGCGGGGGGATACAATGAGCAGTTCTTC. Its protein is CAWKSLAGGYNEQFF.

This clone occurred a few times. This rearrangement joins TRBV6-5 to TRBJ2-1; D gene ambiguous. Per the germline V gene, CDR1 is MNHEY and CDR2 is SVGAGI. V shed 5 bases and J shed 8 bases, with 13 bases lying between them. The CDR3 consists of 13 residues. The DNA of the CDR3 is TGTGCCAGCAGTCCCGTGGGGATACATGAGCAGTTCTTC. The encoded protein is CASSPVGIHEQFF.

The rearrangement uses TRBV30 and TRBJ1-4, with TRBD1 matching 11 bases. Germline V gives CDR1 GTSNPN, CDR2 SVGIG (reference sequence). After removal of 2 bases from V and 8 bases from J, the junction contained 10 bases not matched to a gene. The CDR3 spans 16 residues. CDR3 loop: CAWSPGQGVRREKLFF. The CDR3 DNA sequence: TGTGCCTGGAGTCCGGGACAGGGGGTACGGCGAGAAAAACTGTTTTTT.

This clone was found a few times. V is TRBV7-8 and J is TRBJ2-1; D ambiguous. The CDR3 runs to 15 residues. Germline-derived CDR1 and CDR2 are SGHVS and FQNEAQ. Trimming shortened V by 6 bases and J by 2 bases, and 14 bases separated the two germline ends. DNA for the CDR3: TGTGCCAGCAGTCGAGCTGAGGTCCCCTACAATGAGCAGTTCTTC. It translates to CASSRAEVPYNEQFF.

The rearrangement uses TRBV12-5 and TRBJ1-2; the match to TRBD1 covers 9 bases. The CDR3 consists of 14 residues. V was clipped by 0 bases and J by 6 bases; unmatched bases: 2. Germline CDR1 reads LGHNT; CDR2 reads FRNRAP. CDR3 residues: CASGLVQGADGYTF. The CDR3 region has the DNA TGTGCTAGTGGTTTGGTACAGGGGGCGGATGGCTACACCTTC.

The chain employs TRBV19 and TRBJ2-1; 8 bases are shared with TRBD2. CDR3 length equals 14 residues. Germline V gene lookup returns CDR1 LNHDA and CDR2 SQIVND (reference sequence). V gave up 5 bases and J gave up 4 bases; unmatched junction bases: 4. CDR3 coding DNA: TGTGCCAGTAGTGGGGTAGCGGGATACAATGAGCAGTTCTTC. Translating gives CASSGVAGYNEQFF.

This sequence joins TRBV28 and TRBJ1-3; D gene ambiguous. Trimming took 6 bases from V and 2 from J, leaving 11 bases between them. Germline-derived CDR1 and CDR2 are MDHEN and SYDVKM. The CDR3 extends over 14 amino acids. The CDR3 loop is CASSRLEAGNTIYF. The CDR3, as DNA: TGTGCCAGCAGCCGGTTGGAGGCTGGAAACACCATATATTTT.

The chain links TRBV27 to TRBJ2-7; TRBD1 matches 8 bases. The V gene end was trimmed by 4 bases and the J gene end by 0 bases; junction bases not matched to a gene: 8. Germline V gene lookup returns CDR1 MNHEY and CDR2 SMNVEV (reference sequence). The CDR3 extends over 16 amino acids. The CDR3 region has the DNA TGTGCCAGCAGTTCTATCCGACAGGGGAGCTCCTACGAGCAGTACTTC. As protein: CASSSIRQGSSYEQYF.

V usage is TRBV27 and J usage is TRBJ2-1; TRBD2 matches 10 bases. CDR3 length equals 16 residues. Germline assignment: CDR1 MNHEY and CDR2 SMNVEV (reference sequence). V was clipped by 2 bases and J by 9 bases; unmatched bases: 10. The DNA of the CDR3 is TGTGCCAGCAGTTTAAATAGGGCTAGCGGGAGCGGTGAGCAGTTCTTC. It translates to CASSLNRASGSGEQFF.

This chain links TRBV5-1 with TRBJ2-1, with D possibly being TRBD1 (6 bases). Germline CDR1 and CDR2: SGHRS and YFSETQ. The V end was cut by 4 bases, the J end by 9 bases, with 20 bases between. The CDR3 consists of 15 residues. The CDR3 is CASSPGGEDLLEQFF. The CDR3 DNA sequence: TGCGCCAGCAGCCCTGGGGGCGAGGACCTTCTTGAGCAGTTCTTC.

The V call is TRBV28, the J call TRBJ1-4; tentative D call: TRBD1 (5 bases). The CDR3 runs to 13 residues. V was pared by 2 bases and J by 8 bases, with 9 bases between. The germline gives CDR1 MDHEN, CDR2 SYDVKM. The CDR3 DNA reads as TGTGCCAGCAGTTTAGGACAATTAGAAAAACTGTTTTTT. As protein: CASSLGQLEKLFF.

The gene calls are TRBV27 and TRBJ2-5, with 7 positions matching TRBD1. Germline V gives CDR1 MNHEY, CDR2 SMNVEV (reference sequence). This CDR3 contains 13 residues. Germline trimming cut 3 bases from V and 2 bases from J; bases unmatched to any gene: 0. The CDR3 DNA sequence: TGTGCCAGCAGTTTCAGGGGGCAAGAGACCCAGTACTTC. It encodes CASSFRGQETQYF.

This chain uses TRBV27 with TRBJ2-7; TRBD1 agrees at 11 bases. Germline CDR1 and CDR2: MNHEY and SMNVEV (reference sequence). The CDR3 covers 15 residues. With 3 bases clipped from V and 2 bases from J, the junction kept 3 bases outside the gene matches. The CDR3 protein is CASSLGTGGPYEQYF. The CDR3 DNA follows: TGTGCCAGCAGTTTGGGGACAGGGGGACCCTACGAGCAGTACTTC.

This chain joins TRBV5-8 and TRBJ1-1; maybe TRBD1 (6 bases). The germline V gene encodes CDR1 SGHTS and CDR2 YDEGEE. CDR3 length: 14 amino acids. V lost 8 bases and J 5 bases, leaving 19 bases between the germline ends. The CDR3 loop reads CASLWGGRGTEAFF. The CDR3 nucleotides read TGTGCCAGTCTTTGGGGGGGGCGCGGGACTGAAGCTTTCTTT.